This TCR beta chain stems from a study of blood T cell repertoires in COVID-19. As for the study in general: Some COVID-19 samples were acute and others convalescent; all came from the United States, Italy and Spain. From T cells, B-cell-depleted T cells, or PBMCs came the material, which was cDNA or gDNA.

Per the authors' pipeline: Amplification of reference gene primers was used by the study to estimate nucleated cell counts. Some clones are missing from TCRdb's copy, which holds only in-frame ones; the method was immunoSEQ multiplex PCR. V, J and clone size are those of that table, while D and trimming were read from the DNA. The sample shows about 220,000 clones, around 82% of them seen only once. The sequenced sample consisted of peripheral blood. This sequence was found in a woman in her seventies with acute or convalescent COVID-19.

The CDR3 protein is CASSPPIRETQYF. In DNA form, the CDR3 reads TGTGCCAGCTCACCACCGATCCGGGAGACCCAGTACTTC. V and J are TRBV18 and TRBJ2-5; D not resolved. V lost 0 bases to trimming and J lost 5 bases, with 7 bases between them. Germline CDR1 and CDR2: KGHSH and LQKENI. CDR3 length: 13 residues.